This T cell receptor beta chain was recovered during a study of regulatory T cells. Overall study findings and caveats: Control CD8+ cells showed a nonsignificant trend toward higher Shannon entropy than patient CD8+ cells. In patients, unique TRB V-J pairs were restricted and V/J usage skewed, especially in Tregs.

Comment on this clone: What it recognizes is unknown.

Amplification used 52 TRBV primers and 13 TRBJ primers. Only in-frame clones appear in the TCRdb table, and some are missing; sequencing was by immunoSEQ multiplex PCR. Among some 17,000 clones listed, more than 85% were seen once. At testing, patients were 2 to 39 years old, with reduced naive and increased memory T-cell proportions. In germline, CDR1 is MNHEY, CDR2 SVGAGI. CDR3 length: 14 residues. Between the trimmed V and J ends, which lost 5 bases and 8 bases, there was a span of 16 bases. This chain uses TRBV6-5 with TRBJ2-1; D gene uncertain. Sequences were obtained from CD8+ T cells sorted from blood. The receptor comes from a person aged 18 to 35 with CD3G deficiency. CDR3 sequence: CASSRYVLRDEQFF. In DNA form, the CDR3 reads TGTGCCAGCAGTCGCTACGTTCTAAGAGATGAGCAGTTCTTC.